One sample yielded the 3 T cell receptor beta chains listed below, sequenced in a study of OX40 agonist ivuxolimab in advanced cancers. The data were produced by immunoSEQ multiplex PCR, yet TCRdb's version contains in-frame clones alone and is incomplete. The sample has about 20,000 clones; 70% to 90% are singletons. This material consisted of CD4+ or CD8+ T cells sorted from blood, taken in a trial of the OX40 agonist ivuxolimab. These receptors all stem from an adult with an advanced solid tumor such as melanoma, head and neck, liver or kidney cancer.

V gene TRBV11-1 combines with J gene TRBJ1-1; D is unresolved. The CDR3 extends over 14 amino acids. The V and J ends lost 1 base and 0 bases respectively, with 6 bases between them. The germline V gene encodes CDR1 SGHAT and CDR2 FQDESV (reference sequence). In nucleotides, the CDR3 is TGTGCCAGCAGCTTAGTTCTGTTGAACACTGAAGCTTTCTTT. It yields the protein CASSLVLLNTEAFF.

The V call is TRBV28, the J call TRBJ2-7, with no clear D. The CDR3 has 10 residues. V lost 10 bases and J lost 4, with 8 bases in between. CDR1 is MDHEN, CDR2 SYDVKM, per germline. CDR3 sequence: CATRRYEQYF. The DNA of the CDR3 is TGTGCCACCCGTCGGTACGAGCAGTACTTC. Drawing the rest from reference TRBV28 and TRBJ2-7, the complete variable domain is DVKVTQSSRYLVKRTGEKVFLECVQDMDHENMFWYRQDPGLGLRLIYFSYDVKMKEKGDIPEGYSVSREKKERFSLILESASTNQTSMYLCATRRYEQYFGPGTRLTVT.

The table lists this clone with a count of one. In nucleotides, the CDR3 is TGTGCCAGCTCACCACTACCCCTTATGGAAGCTTTCTTT. This sequence encodes CASSPLPLMEAFF. The genes are TRBV18 and TRBJ1-1, with D unclear. The length of the CDR3 is 13 residues. Trimming left V 1 base short and J 8 bases short, with 11 bases between. CDR1 is KGHSH, CDR2 LQKENI, per germline.